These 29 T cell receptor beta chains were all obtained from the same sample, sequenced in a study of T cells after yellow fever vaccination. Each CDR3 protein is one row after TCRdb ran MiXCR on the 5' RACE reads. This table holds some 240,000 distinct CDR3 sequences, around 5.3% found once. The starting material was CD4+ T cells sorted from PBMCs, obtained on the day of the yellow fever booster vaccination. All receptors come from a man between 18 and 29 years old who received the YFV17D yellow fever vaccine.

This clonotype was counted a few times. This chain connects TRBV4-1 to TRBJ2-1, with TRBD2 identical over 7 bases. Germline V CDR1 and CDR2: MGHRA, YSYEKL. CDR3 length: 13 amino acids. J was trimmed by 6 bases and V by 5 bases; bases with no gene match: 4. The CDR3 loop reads CASSAAGSNEQFF. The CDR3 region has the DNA TGCGCCAGCAGCGCAGCGGGGAGCAATGAGCAGTTCTTC.

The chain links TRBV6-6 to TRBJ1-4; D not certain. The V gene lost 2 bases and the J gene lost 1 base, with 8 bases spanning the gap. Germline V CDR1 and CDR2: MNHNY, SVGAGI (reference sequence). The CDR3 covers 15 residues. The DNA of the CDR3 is TGTGCCAGCAGTTACGATGGTAAAACTAATGAAAAACTGTTTTTT. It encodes CASSYDGKTNEKLFF.

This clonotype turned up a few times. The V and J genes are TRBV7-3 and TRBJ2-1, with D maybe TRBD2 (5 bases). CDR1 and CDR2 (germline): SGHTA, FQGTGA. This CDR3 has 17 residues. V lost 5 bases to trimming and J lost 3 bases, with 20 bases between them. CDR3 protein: CASSPSQPGLSYNEQFF. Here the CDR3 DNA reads TGTGCCAGCAGCCCAAGTCAGCCGGGATTGAGCTACAATGAGCAGTTCTTC.

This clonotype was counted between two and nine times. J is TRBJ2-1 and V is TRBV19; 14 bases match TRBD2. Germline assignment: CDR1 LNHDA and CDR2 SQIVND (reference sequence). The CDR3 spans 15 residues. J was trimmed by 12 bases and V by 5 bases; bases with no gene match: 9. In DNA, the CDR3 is TGTGCCAGTAGTCCCCGGACTAGCGGGGGGTCCAGGCAGTTCTTC. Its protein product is CASSPRTSGGSRQFF.

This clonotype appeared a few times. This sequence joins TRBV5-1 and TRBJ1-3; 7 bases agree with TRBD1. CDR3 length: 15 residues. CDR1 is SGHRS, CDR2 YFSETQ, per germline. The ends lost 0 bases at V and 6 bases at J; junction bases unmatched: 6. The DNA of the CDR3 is TGCGCCAGCAGCTTGGGAACAGGGGCGGCAAACACCATATATTTT. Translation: CASSLGTGAANTIYF.

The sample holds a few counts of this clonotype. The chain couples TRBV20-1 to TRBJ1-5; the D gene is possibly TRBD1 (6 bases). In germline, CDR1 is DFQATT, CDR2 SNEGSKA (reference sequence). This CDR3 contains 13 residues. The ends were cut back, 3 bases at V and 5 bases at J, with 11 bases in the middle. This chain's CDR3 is CSASLGGYQPQHF. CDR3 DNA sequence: TGCAGTGCTAGCCTGGGGGGCTATCAGCCCCAGCATTTT.

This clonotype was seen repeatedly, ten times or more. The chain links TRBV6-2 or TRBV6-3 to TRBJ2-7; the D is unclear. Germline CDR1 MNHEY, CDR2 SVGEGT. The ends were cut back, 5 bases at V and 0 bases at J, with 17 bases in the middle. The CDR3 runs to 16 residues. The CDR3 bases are TGTGCCAGCAGTGACCCCGGTACATCGACCTCCTACGAGCAGTACTTC. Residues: CASSDPGTSTSYEQYF.

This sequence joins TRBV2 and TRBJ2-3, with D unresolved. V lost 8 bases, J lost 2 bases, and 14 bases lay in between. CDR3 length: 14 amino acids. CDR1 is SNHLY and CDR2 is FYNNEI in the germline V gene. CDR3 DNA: TGTGCCAGCGGGCGCTCCGTCGACACAGATACGCAGTATTTT. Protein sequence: CASGRSVDTDTQYF.

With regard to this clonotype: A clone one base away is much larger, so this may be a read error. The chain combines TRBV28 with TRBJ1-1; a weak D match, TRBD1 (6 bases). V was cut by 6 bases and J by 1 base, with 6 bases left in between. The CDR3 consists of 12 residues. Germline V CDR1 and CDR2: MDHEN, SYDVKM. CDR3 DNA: TGTGCCAGCAGGGGACAGAACACTGAAGCTTTCTTT. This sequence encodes CASRGQNTEAFF. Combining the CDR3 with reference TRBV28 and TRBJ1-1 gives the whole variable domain DVKVTQSSRYLVKRTGEKVFLECVQDMDHENMFWYRQDPGLGLRLIYFSYDVKMKEKGDIPEGYSVSREKKERFSLILESASTNQTSMYLCASRGQNTEAFFGQGTRLTVV.

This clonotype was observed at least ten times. This CDR3 reads CASSSQGAVGETQYF. The CDR3, as DNA: TGCGCCAGCAGCTCACAGGGGGCAGTTGGAGAGACCCAGTACTTC. The chain combines TRBV5-1 with TRBJ2-5, with 9 bases matching TRBD1. V was pared by 3 bases and J by 4 bases, with 7 bases of the junction left unmatched. The CDR3 totals 15 residues. Germline-derived CDR1 and CDR2 are SGHRS and YFSETQ.

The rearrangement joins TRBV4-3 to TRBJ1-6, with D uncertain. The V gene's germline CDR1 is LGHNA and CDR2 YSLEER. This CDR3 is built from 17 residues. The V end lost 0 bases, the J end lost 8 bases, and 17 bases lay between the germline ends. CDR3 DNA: TGCGCCAGCAGCCAAGATTGGGTGGGGAGTGGAGATTCACCCCTCCACTTT. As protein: CASSQDWVGSGDSPLHF.

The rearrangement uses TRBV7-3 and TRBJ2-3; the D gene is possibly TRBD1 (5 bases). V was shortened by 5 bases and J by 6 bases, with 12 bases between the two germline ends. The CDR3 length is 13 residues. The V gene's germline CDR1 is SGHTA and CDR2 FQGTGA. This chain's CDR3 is CASSRGMGDTQYF. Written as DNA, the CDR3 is TGTGCCAGCAGCAGGGGCATGGGGGATACGCAGTATTTT.

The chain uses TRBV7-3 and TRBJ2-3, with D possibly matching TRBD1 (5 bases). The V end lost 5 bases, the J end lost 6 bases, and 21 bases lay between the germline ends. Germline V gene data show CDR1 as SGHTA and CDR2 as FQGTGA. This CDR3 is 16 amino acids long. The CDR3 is CASSPSVAGSADTQYF. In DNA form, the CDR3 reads TGTGCCAGCAGCCCATCCGTGGCAGGGTCCGCGGATACGCAGTATTTT.

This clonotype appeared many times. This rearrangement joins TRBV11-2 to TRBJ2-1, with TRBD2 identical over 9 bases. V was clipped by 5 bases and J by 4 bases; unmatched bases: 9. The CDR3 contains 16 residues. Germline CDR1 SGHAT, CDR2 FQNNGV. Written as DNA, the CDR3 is TGTGCCAGCAGCACTCAGCGGGGGGCGGATTACAATGAGCAGTTCTTC. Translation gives CASSTQRGADYNEQFF.

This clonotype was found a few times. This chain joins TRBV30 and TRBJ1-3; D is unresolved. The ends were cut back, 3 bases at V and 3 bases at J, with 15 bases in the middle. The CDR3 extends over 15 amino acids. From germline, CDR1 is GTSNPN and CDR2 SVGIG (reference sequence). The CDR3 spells CAWRPPRARGNTIYF. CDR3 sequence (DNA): TGTGCCTGGAGGCCACCTAGGGCTCGTGGAAACACCATATATTTT.

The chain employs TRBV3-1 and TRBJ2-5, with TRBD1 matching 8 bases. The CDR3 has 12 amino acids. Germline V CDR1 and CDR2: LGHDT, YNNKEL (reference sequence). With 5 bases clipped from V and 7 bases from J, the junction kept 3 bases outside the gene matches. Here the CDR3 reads CASSFGQGTQYF. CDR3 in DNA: TGTGCCAGCAGCTTCGGACAGGGGACCCAGTACTTC.

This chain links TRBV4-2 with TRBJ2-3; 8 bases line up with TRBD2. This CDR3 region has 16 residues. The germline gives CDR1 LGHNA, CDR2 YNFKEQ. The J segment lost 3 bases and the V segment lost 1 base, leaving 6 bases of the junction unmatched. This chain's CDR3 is CASSQARASGTDTQYF. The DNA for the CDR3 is TGTGCCAGCAGCCAAGCCCGGGCTAGCGGGACAGATACGCAGTATTTT.

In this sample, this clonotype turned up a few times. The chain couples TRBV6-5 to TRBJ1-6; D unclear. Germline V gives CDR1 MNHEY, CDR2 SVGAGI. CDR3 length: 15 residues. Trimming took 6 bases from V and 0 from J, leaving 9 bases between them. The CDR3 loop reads CASRQSSSYNSPLHF. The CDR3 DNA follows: TGTGCCAGCAGACAGTCTAGCTCCTATAATTCACCCCTCCACTTT.

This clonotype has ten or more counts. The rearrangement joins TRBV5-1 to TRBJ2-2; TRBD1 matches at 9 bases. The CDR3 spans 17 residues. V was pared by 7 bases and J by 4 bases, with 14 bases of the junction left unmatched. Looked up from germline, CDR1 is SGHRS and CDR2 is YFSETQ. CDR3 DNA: TGCGCCAGCTATCGAACATCCGGGACAGGGAGCACCGGGGAGCTGTTTTTT. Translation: CASYRTSGTGSTGELFF.

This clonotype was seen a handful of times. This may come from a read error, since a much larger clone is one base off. The CDR3 nucleotides read TGTGCCAACAGTTTTCAGTACTCCAACCCGAACACTGAAGCTTTCTTT. Protein: CANSFQYSNPNTEAFF. The chain links TRBV28 to TRBJ1-1; D not certain. The CDR3 runs to 16 residues. CDR1 and CDR2 (germline): MDHEN, SYDVKM. Together with reference TRBV28 and TRBJ1-1, the CDR3 gives the full variable domain: DVKVTQSSRYLVKRTGEKVFLECVQDMDHENMFWYRQDPGLGLRLIYFSYDVKMKEKGDIPEGYSVSREKKERFSLILESASTNQTSMYLCANSFQYSNPNTEAFFGQGTRLTVV.

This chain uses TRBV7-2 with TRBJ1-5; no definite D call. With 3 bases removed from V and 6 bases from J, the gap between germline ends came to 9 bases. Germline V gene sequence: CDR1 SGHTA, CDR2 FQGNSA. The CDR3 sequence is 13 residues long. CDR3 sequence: CASSLWGGQPQHF. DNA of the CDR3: TGTGCCAGCAGCTTGTGGGGAGGTCAGCCCCAGCATTTT.

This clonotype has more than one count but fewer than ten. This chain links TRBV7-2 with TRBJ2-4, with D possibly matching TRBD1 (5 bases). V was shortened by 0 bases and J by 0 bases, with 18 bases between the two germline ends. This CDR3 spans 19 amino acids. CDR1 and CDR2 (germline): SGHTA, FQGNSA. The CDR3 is CASSLARMGQGRAKNIQYF. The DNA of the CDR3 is TGTGCCAGCAGCTTAGCGCGAATGGGGCAGGGCCGAGCCAAAAACATTCAGTACTTC.

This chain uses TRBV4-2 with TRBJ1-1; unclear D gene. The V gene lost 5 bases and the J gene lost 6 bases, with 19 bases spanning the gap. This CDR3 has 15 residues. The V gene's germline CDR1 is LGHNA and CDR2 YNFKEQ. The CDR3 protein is CASSTMGPARAEAFF. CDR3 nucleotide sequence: TGTGCCAGCAGCACCATGGGTCCGGCGAGGGCTGAAGCTTTCTTT.

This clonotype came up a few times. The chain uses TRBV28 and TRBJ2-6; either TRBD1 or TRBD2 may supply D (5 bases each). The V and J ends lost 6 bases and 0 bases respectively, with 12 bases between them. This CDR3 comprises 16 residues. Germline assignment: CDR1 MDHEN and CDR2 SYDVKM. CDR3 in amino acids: CASSTVGVSGANVLTF. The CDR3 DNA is TGTGCCAGCAGCACCGTGGGGGTCTCTGGGGCCAACGTCCTGACTTTC.

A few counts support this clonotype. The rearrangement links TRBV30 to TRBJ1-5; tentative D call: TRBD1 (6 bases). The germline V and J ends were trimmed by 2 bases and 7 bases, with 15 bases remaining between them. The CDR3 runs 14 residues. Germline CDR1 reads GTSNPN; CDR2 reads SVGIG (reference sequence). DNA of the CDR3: TGTGCCTGGAGTAGGGGGGGGTTACGACAGCCCCAGCATTTT. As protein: CAWSRGGLRQPQHF.

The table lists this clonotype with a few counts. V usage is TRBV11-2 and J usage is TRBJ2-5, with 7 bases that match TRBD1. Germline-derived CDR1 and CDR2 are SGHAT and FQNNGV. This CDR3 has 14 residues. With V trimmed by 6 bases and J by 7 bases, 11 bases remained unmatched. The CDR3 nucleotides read TGTGCCAGCAGTTCTCCCAGGGGGTACGCGACCCAGTACTTC. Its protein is CASSSPRGYATQYF.

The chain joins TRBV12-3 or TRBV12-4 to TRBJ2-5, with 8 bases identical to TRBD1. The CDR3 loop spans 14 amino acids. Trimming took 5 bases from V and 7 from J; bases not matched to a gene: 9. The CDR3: CASSRTGSPVTQYF. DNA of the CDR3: TGTGCCAGCAGTCGGACAGGGTCCCCTGTGACCCAGTACTTC.

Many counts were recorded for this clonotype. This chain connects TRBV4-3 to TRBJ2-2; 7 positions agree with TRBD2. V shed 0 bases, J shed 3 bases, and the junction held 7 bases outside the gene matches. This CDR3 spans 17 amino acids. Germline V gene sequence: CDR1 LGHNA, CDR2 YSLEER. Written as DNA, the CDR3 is TGCGCCAGCAGCCAAGATCCGCTAGCGGCGGACACCGGGGAGCTGTTTTTT. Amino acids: CASSQDPLAADTGELFF.

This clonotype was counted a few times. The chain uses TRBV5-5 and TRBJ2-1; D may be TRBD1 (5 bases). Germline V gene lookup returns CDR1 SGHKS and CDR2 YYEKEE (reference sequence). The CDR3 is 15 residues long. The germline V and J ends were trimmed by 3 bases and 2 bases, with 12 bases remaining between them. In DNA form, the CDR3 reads TGTGCCAGCAGCTACAGACAGAGTCCCTACAATGAGCAGTTCTTC. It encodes CASSYRQSPYNEQFF.